The next 30 T cell receptor beta chains were all read from a single sample in a study of cytomegalovirus exposure and HLA in healthy donors (dated 2017 in TCRdb). The library relied on the immunoSEQ multiplex PCR assay. A mixture of 60 forward primers for TCR Vbeta segments and 13 reverse primers for TCR Jbeta segments was used in the multiplex PCR. Held by TCRdb, this immuneACCESS table contains in-frame sequences only and omits some clones. Under half of the omission traces to an unresolved V gene where checked; the cause of the rest is unknown. In this sample the table shows some 120,000 clones, 81% of which occur a single time. The ten largest clones add up to about 1.8% of the sample. Source material: PBMCs. The source is a man aged 18 to 29 in good health and CMV-seronegative.

This chain connects TRBV5-4 to TRBJ1-3; TRBD1 is a possible D gene (5 bases). Germline CDR1 and CDR2: SGHNT and YYREEE (reference sequence). V lost 4 bases, J lost 0 bases, and 20 bases lay in between. This CDR3 is built from 18 residues. CDR3: CASSPIPGGVDSGNTIYF. CDR3 sequence (DNA): TGTGCCAGCAGCCCAATTCCTGGGGGGGTCGACTCTGGAAACACCATATATTTT. The complete variable domain, with remaining parts taken from reference TRBV5-4 and TRBJ1-3, reads ETGVTQSPTHLIKTRGQQVTLRCSSQSGHNTVSWYQQALGQGPQFIFQYYREEENGRGNFPPRFSGLQFPNYSSELNVNALELDDSALYLCASSPIPGGVDSGNTIYFGEGSWLTVV.

This chain joins TRBV6-6 and TRBJ2-2, with D tentatively TRBD2 (7 bases). CDR1 and CDR2 (germline): MNHNY, SVGAGI (reference sequence). The V gene lost 8 bases and the J gene lost 5 bases, with 18 bases spanning the gap. CDR3 length: 15 residues. The CDR3 protein is CASLPGGRETGELFF. DNA for the CDR3: TGTGCCAGCCTCCCCGGGGGGCGCGAAACCGGGGAGCTGTTTTTT.

V is TRBV11-1 and J is TRBJ2-7; 8 bases agree with TRBD2. Germline V gene sequence: CDR1 SGHAT, CDR2 FQDESV (reference sequence). This CDR3 has 14 residues. J lost 5 bases, V lost 4 bases, and 7 bases had no gene match. The DNA of the CDR3 is TGTGCCAGCAGCTCCGGGGGGGGGCCCCACGAGCAGTACTTC. Its translation is CASSSGGGPHEQYF.

The chain carries TRBV6-6 and TRBJ2-7; D perhaps matches TRBD1 (6 bases). The ends were cut back, 1 base at V and 2 bases at J, with 9 bases in the middle. CDR1 MNHNY and CDR2 SVGAGI come from the germline V gene (reference sequence). The CDR3 extends over 14 amino acids. CDR3 residues: CASSYLGTTYEQYF. CDR3 coding DNA: TGTGCCAGCAGTTACTTGGGGACAACCTACGAGCAGTACTTC.

This clone was seen more than once but under ten times. Its ends do not fully match the called genes, so a read error is possible. CDR3 protein: CSSSLGGTRDTGLEQYF. CDR3 in DNA: TGTTCCAGCAGCTTAGGAGGGACCCGGGACACTGGGCTCGAGCAGTACTTC. The chain employs TRBV7-9 and TRBJ2-7; D may match TRBD1 or TRBD2 (6 bases each). CDR1 SEHNR and CDR2 FQNEAQ come from the germline V gene (reference sequence). The CDR3 is 17 residues long. Full variable domain (missing parts from reference TRBV7-9 and TRBJ2-7): DTGVSQNPRHKITKRGQNVTFRCDPISEHNRLYWYRQTLGQGPEFLTYFQNEAQLEKSRLLSDRFSAERPKGSFSTLEIQRTEQGDSAMYLCSSSLGGTRDTGLEQYFGPGTRLTVT.

The CDR3 DNA reads as TGTGCCAGCAGCTTAGACAGGGGGTTCACTGAAGCTTTCTTT. As protein: CASSLDRGFTEAFF. The chain joins TRBV11-2 to TRBJ1-1, with TRBD1 identical over 7 bases. Per the germline V gene, CDR1 is SGHAT and CDR2 is FQNNGV. This CDR3 is built from 14 residues. V gave up 0 bases and J gave up 4 bases; unmatched junction bases: 2.

V is TRBV15 and J is TRBJ1-1, with 8 nucleotides matching TRBD1. The V segment lost 4 bases and the J segment 6 bases; nucleotides outside the gene matches: 4. The CDR3 is made up of 13 amino acids. Germline CDR1 is LNHNV and CDR2 is YYDKDF (reference sequence). The chain's CDR3 is CATSIRQGPEAFF. CDR3 sequence (DNA): TGTGCCACCAGCATCAGACAGGGGCCTGAAGCTTTCTTT.

The chain is built from TRBV5-1 and TRBJ2-7; 8 nucleotides align to TRBD2. V trimming: 1 base; J trimming: 3 bases; junction bases outside the gene matches: 3. The CDR3 is 14 amino acids. The germline gives CDR1 SGHRS, CDR2 YFSETQ. CDR3 residues: CASSLSGGNYEQYF. For the CDR3, the DNA is TGCGCCAGCAGCTTGAGCGGGGGCAACTACGAGCAGTACTTC. Using reference TRBV5-1 and TRBJ2-7 for the parts outside the CDR3, the full variable domain is KAGVTQTPRYLIKTRGQQVTLSCSPISGHRSVSWYQQTPGQGLQFLFEYFSETQRNKGNFPGRFSGRQFSNSRSEMNVSTLELGDSALYLCASSLSGGNYEQYFGPGTRLTVT.

The chain has TRBV5-4 and TRBJ1-1; D is perhaps TRBD1 (6 bases). CDR3 length equals 14 residues. V shed 4 bases and J shed 4 bases, with 14 bases lying between them. Germline V lookup: CDR1 SGHNT, CDR2 YYREEE (reference sequence). Here the CDR3 reads CASSPPDRVTEAFF. CDR3 DNA sequence: TGTGCCAGCAGCCCTCCGGACAGAGTCACTGAAGCTTTCTTT.

The chain has TRBV2 and TRBJ2-5; TRBD2 aligns across 8 bases. V lost 1 base, J lost 4 bases, and 5 bases stayed unmatched. CDR1 and CDR2 from the germline V gene are SNHLY and FYNNEI. The CDR3 loop spans 15 amino acids. The CDR3 loop is CASSEEQRGRETQYF. CDR3 in DNA: TGTGCCAGCAGTGAAGAGCAGCGGGGGCGAGAGACCCAGTACTTC.

The V gene is TRBV7-2, the J gene TRBJ2-5, with 8 positions matching TRBD1. Unmatched junction bases numbered 5, after V lost 4 bases and J lost 4 bases. The CDR3 runs 14 residues. The V gene's germline CDR1 is SGHTA and CDR2 FQGNSA. CDR3 loop: CASSSGQGGETQYF. The CDR3 DNA reads TGTGCCAGCAGCTCTGGACAGGGTGGAGAGACCCAGTACTTC.

The chain links TRBV7-9 to TRBJ2-3; D not certain. The V and J ends lost 7 bases and 2 bases respectively, with 7 bases between them. Per the germline V gene, CDR1 is SEHNR and CDR2 is FQNEAQ (reference sequence). This CDR3 spans 12 amino acids. In nucleotides, the CDR3 is TGTGCCAGCAATCCCCTCACAGATACGCAGTATTTT. As protein: CASNPLTDTQYF.

V usage is TRBV9 and J usage is TRBJ1-3, with D unresolved. Trimming removed 4 bases at V and 4 bases at J, with 3 bases between. Germline V gene lookup returns CDR1 SGDLS and CDR2 YYNGEE. The CDR3 sequence is 11 residues long. The CDR3 region has the DNA TGTGCCAGCAGCAGCGGAAACACCATATATTTT. It translates to CASSSGNTIYF.

J is TRBJ2-3 and V is TRBV5-5; D possibly corresponds to TRBD2 (5 bases). The V end was cut by 0 bases, the J end by 4 bases, with 9 bases between. CDR3 length: 14 amino acids. Germline assignment: CDR1 SGHKS and CDR2 YYEKEE (reference sequence). DNA of the CDR3: TGTGCCAGCAGCTTGGTAGGAGGACCAGATACGCAGTATTTT. Protein product: CASSLVGGPDTQYF.

The rearrangement uses TRBV14 and TRBJ1-1; 9 bases agree with TRBD1. Trimming at V came to 2 bases and at J to 6 bases, leaving 7 bases not matched to a gene. The germline gives CDR1 SGHDN, CDR2 FVKESK. The CDR3 is 15 amino acids. CDR3 amino acids: CASSQNTGGSAEAFF. The CDR3 region has the DNA TGTGCCAGCAGCCAAAATACAGGGGGCTCGGCTGAAGCTTTCTTT.

This rearrangement joins TRBV4-3 to TRBJ1-4; maybe TRBD1 (6 bases). CDR3 length equals 17 residues. Trimming pared 0 bases from V and 3 bases from J, leaving 14 bases between. CDR1 and CDR2 (germline): LGHNA, YSLEER. The CDR3 is CASSQEGEEGANEKLFF. CDR3 sequence (DNA): TGCGCCAGCAGCCAAGAAGGAGAAGAGGGGGCTAATGAAAAACTGTTTTTT.

The chain is built from TRBV5-6 and TRBJ2-7, with 7 bases identical to TRBD1. There are 15 residues in the CDR3. Germline-derived CDR1 and CDR2 are SGHDT and YYEEEE. V was pared by 2 bases and J by 2 bases, with 7 bases of the junction left unmatched. CDR3 nucleotide sequence: TGTGCCAGCAGCTTCTCTTCGGGACAGACCTACGAGCAGTACTTC. Amino acids: CASSFSSGQTYEQYF.

The rearrangement joins TRBV19 to TRBJ1-5; 9 nucleotides match TRBD1. This CDR3 has 15 residues. Trimming removed 6 bases from V and 7 bases from J; junction bases left unmatched: 10. Germline V gives CDR1 LNHDA, CDR2 SQIVND (reference sequence). The CDR3 spells CASSRTGTGKQPQHF. Written as DNA, the CDR3 is TGTGCCAGTAGCCGGACCGGGACAGGGAAACAGCCCCAGCATTTT.

This sequence joins TRBV7-8 and TRBJ1-1, with D uncertain. The CDR3 runs 14 residues. V lost 4 bases and J lost 0, with 9 bases in between. CDR1 is SGHVS and CDR2 is FQNEAQ in the germline V gene. CDR3 nucleotides: TGTGCCAGCAGCTCATACTCACTGAACACTGAAGCTTTCTTT. Translating it yields CASSSYSLNTEAFF.

The CDR3 DNA sequence: TGTGCCAGCAATAGCGGGGGGGCAGGAGCAGATACGCAGTATTTT. It yields the protein CASNSGGAGADTQYF. The chain recombines TRBV6-6 with TRBJ2-3; 11 bases line up with TRBD2. The germline V gene has CDR1 MNHNY and CDR2 SVGAGI (reference sequence). Trimming removed 7 bases from V and 4 bases from J; junction bases left unmatched: 7. CDR3 length equals 15 residues.

The chain has TRBV6-6 and TRBJ1-2, with a possible D match to TRBD1 (6 bases). The germline V gene has CDR1 MNHNY and CDR2 SVGAGI (reference sequence). The CDR3 consists of 15 residues. V lost 2 bases to trimming and J lost 1 base, with 11 bases between them. The CDR3 spells CASSYPEDSNYGYTF. The CDR3 DNA reads TGTGCCAGCAGTTACCCTGAGGACAGTAACTATGGCTACACCTTC.

Comment on this clone: Other DNA sequences in the same sample also yield this CDR3. This chain joins TRBV20-1 and TRBJ1-2; a weak D match, TRBD1 (5 bases). The CDR3 is 11 amino acids. With 3 bases removed from V and 7 bases from J, the gap between germline ends came to 9 bases. Germline V gene data show CDR1 as DFQATT and CDR2 as SNEGSKA (reference sequence). This chain's CDR3 is CSARGGGGYTF. Written as DNA, the CDR3 is TGCAGTGCTAGGGGGGGTGGTGGCTACACCTTC.

The genes are TRBV5-4 and TRBJ1-1, with D maybe TRBD1 (5 bases). In germline, CDR1 is SGHNT, CDR2 YYREEE (reference sequence). The CDR3 loop spans 14 amino acids. Trimming removed 0 bases from V and 4 bases from J, with 10 bases in between. CDR3 sequence reads: CASSLDQGGTEAFF. CDR3 in DNA: TGTGCCAGCAGCTTGGATCAGGGCGGCACTGAAGCTTTCTTT.

This CDR3 is CSAHWPRVYGYTF. CDR3 in DNA: TGCAGCGCCCACTGGCCCAGGGTCTATGGCTACACCTTC. The chain links TRBV29-1 to TRBJ1-2, with a weak D call TRBD1 (5 bases). Trimming stripped 7 bases from V and 4 bases from J, with 16 bases between. The CDR3 extends over 13 amino acids. The germline CDR1 and CDR2 sequences are SQVTM and ANQGSEA.

For the CDR3, the DNA is TGTGCCAGCAGTTTAGACAGACGGACGCAGTATTTT. Its protein product is CASSLDRRTQYF. The chain joins TRBV6-1 to TRBJ2-3; tentative D call: TRBD1 (5 bases). The CDR3 spans 12 residues. CDR1 is MNHNS and CDR2 is SASEGT in the germline V gene. The ends were cut back, 5 bases at V and 9 bases at J, with 12 bases in the middle.

Only a few counts were recorded for this clone. The chain is built from TRBV5-1 and TRBJ1-2; 8 positions match TRBD1. CDR3 length: 17 residues. Unmatched junction bases numbered 9, after V lost 0 bases and J lost 2 bases. Germline assignment: CDR1 SGHRS and CDR2 YFSETQ. The CDR3: CASSLGVGRGPNYGYTF. In DNA, the CDR3 is TGCGCCAGCAGCTTGGGGGTTGGCAGGGGGCCGAACTATGGCTACACCTTC.

The chain links TRBV29-1 to TRBJ1-2; D unresolved. Germline CDR1 reads SQVTM; CDR2 reads ANQGSEA. CDR3 length: 14 amino acids. Trimming pared 1 base from V and 0 bases from J, leaving 9 bases between. The CDR3 spells CSVEVASANYGYTF. CDR3 in DNA: TGCAGCGTTGAAGTAGCTTCAGCTAACTATGGCTACACCTTC.

The chain couples TRBV14 to TRBJ2-5; 9 bases are shared with TRBD1. The trim removed 5 bases at V and 4 bases at J, leaving 5 bases unmatched. The CDR3 is 14 amino acids. Germline loops: CDR1 SGHDN, CDR2 FVKESK. CDR3 region: CASSTTGGGETQYF. The DNA of the CDR3 is TGTGCCAGCAGCACCACAGGGGGCGGAGAGACCCAGTACTTC.

This clone has only one observation. V gene TRBV5-1 combines with J gene TRBJ1-4, with a weak D call TRBD1 (6 bases). CDR1 and CDR2 (germline): SGHRS, YFSETQ. V gave up 4 bases and J gave up 5 bases, with 12 bases separating them. This CDR3 spans 14 amino acids. CDR3 loop: CASSHDRTNEKLFF. The CDR3 bases are TGCGCCAGCAGCCACGACAGGACCAATGAAAAACTGTTTTTT.

V gene TRBV29-1 combines with J gene TRBJ2-7, with TRBD1 matching over 8 bases. The germline gives CDR1 SQVTM, CDR2 ANQGSEA. This CDR3 region has 12 residues. The J segment lost 5 bases and the V segment lost 4 bases, leaving 4 bases of the junction unmatched. The CDR3: CSVAQGAHEQYF. The DNA of the CDR3 is TGCAGCGTTGCCCAGGGGGCCCACGAGCAGTACTTC.